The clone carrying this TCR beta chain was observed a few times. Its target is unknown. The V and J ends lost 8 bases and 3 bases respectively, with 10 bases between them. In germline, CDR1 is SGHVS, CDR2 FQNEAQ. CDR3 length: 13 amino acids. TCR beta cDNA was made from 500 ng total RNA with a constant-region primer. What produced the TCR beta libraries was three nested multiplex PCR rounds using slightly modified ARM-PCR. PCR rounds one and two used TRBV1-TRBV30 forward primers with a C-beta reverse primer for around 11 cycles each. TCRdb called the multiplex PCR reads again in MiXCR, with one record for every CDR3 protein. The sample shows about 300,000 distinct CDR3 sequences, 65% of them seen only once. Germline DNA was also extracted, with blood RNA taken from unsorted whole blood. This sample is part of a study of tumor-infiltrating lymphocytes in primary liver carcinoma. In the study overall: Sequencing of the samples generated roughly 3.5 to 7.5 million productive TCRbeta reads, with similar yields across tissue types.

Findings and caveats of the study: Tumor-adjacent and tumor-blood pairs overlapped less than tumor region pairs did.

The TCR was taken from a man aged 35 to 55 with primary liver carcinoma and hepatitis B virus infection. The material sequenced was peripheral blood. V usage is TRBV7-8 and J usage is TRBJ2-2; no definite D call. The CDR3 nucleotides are TGTGCCAGCGCCATAAGACACACCGGGGAGCTGTTTTTT. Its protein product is CASAIRHTGELFF.